The 20 T cell receptor beta chains reported below all come from one sample, sequenced in a study of blood T cell repertoires in COVID-19. Produced via immunoSEQ multiplex PCR; TCRdb's table is partial and in-frame only. This sample carries approximately 42,000 clones, about 70% of them seen once, and the ten largest clones take around 59%. Sequenced sample: peripheral blood. Receptors originate from a man older than 75 with acute or convalescent COVID-19.

The chain recombines TRBV5-4 with TRBJ2-3, with 14 bases lining up with TRBD2. CDR1 is SGHNT, CDR2 YYREEE, per germline (reference sequence). The CDR3 is made up of 16 amino acids. With V trimmed by 4 bases and J by 9 bases, 10 bases remained unmatched. The CDR3 nucleotides read TGTGCCAGCAGCCCGGGACTAGCGGGAGCTGACCGCACGCAGTATTTT. Protein sequence: CASSPGLAGADRTQYF.

The chain joins TRBV4-1 to TRBJ1-5; D call uncertain. The CDR3 covers 15 residues. Trimming shortened V by 1 base and J by 7 bases, and 14 bases separated the two germline ends. Germline values: CDR1 MGHRA, CDR2 YSYEKL. This CDR3 is CASSQAFERGQPQHF. CDR3 DNA sequence: TGCGCCAGCAGCCAAGCCTTTGAGAGAGGCCAGCCCCAGCATTTT.

The chain links TRBV3-1 (or the pseudogene TRBV3-2) to TRBJ1-3; 8 bases align to TRBD1. The germline V gene encodes CDR1 LGHDT and CDR2 YNNKEL (reference sequence). This CDR3 contains 15 residues. Trimming took 3 bases from V and 1 from J; bases not matched to a gene: 2. CDR3 amino acids: CASSHQGASGNTIYF. In DNA form, the CDR3 reads TGTGCCAGCAGCCATCAGGGGGCGTCTGGAAACACCATATATTTT.

J is TRBJ2-3 and V is TRBV28, with D hard to call. This CDR3 is 12 amino acids long. With 6 bases removed from V and 5 bases from J, the gap between germline ends came to 9 bases. The V gene's germline CDR1 is MDHEN and CDR2 SYDVKM. This chain's CDR3 is CASSRRRDTQYF. In DNA form, the CDR3 reads TGTGCCAGCAGCCGGAGACGAGATACGCAGTATTTT.

The rearrangement uses TRBV5-4 and TRBJ2-7; 14 nucleotides agree with TRBD2. The V segment lost 3 bases and the J segment 4 bases; nucleotides outside the gene matches: 9. Germline V CDR1 and CDR2: SGHNT, YYREEE (reference sequence). The CDR3 loop spans 17 amino acids. The CDR3 protein is CASSSQTSGRARYEQYF. The CDR3 DNA follows: TGTGCCAGCAGCTCCCAGACTAGCGGGAGGGCCAGGTACGAGCAGTACTTC.

The rearrangement joins TRBV3-1 (or the pseudogene TRBV3-2) to TRBJ2-1; no clear D gene. The CDR3 has 13 amino acids. CDR1 is LGHDT, CDR2 YNNKEL, per germline (reference sequence). V was trimmed by 6 bases and J by 9 bases, leaving 15 bases between them. The CDR3 loop is CASSLSLDGEQFF. The DNA for the CDR3 is TGTGCCAGCAGTCTATCCTTAGATGGTGAGCAGTTCTTC.

The rearrangement links TRBV7-9 to TRBJ2-6, with D hard to call. The CDR3 runs 14 residues. V was clipped by 3 bases and J by 1 base, with 4 bases between them. Germline V gene lookup returns CDR1 SEHNR and CDR2 FQNEAQ (reference sequence). The CDR3 DNA sequence: TGTGCCAGCAGCTTTTCTTCTGGGGCCAACGTCCTGACTTTC. Its protein is CASSFSSGANVLTF.

The rearrangement joins TRBV5-5 to TRBJ2-1, with D possibly TRBD2 on 7 matching bases. The CDR3 runs 16 residues. Trimming took off 0 bases at V and 1 base at J, with 11 bases between the two ends. Germline values: CDR1 SGHKS, CDR2 YYEKEE (reference sequence). The CDR3 DNA follows: TGTGCCAGCAGCTTGGTAGGGGGGGCTTCCTACAATGAGCAGTTCTTC. This sequence encodes CASSLVGGASYNEQFF.

This chain uses TRBV28 with TRBJ2-2; D is perhaps TRBD2 (6 bases). The length of the CDR3 is 13 residues. CDR1 is MDHEN, CDR2 SYDVKM, per germline. V was pared by 5 bases and J by 6 bases, with 10 bases between. The CDR3 sequence: CASSVGLPGELFF. CDR3 coding DNA: TGTGCCAGCAGTGTGGGACTTCCCGGGGAGCTGTTTTTT.

The chain combines TRBV2 with TRBJ2-7; 11 bases fit TRBD2. This CDR3 is 14 amino acids long. CDR1 is SNHLY and CDR2 is FYNNEI in the germline V gene. V gave up 6 bases and J gave up 4 bases; unmatched junction bases: 5. This CDR3 is CASRRGLAVYEQYF. As DNA, the CDR3 is TGTGCCAGCAGGAGGGGACTAGCGGTTTACGAGCAGTACTTC.

The chain uses TRBV29-1 and TRBJ2-7, with a weak D call TRBD2 (5 bases). Trimming pared 4 bases from V and 6 bases from J, leaving 10 bases between. Germline CDR1 is SQVTM and CDR2 is ANQGSEA. The CDR3 loop spans 11 amino acids. CDR3 loop: CSVAELGEQYF. CDR3 DNA: TGCAGCGTTGCAGAACTAGGCGAGCAGTACTTC.

The chain couples TRBV18 to TRBJ2-2, with D perhaps matching TRBD2 (5 bases). The CDR3 sequence is 14 residues long. The V and J ends lost 2 bases and 3 bases respectively, with 7 bases between them. The V gene's germline CDR1 is KGHSH and CDR2 LQKENI. This chain's CDR3 is CASSPDYYTGELFF. The CDR3 DNA is TGTGCCAGCTCACCAGACTATTACACCGGGGAGCTGTTTTTT.

This chain joins TRBV6-2 or TRBV6-3 and TRBJ2-5; TRBD2 aligns across 8 bases. Germline CDR1 reads MNHEY; CDR2 reads SVGEGT. V lost 4 bases and J lost 6; bases outside the gene matches: 4. The CDR3 has 13 amino acids. CDR3 sequence reads: CASSSGTRKTQYF. The CDR3 bases are TGTGCCAGCAGTTCCGGGACTAGAAAGACCCAGTACTTC.

The rearrangement joins TRBV19 to TRBJ1-1, with TRBD1 as a possible D gene (5 bases). Germline V gene data show CDR1 as LNHDA and CDR2 as SQIVND (reference sequence). CDR3 length: 12 amino acids. The V end lost 6 bases, the J end lost 4 bases, and 9 bases lay between the germline ends. CDR3 in amino acids: CASSWGGTEAFF. As DNA, the CDR3 is TGTGCCAGTAGCTGGGGGGGCACTGAAGCTTTCTTT.

This sequence joins TRBV7-3 and TRBJ2-1; TRBD2 matches at 7 bases. The CDR3 loop spans 15 amino acids. With 5 bases clipped from V and 8 bases from J, the junction kept 12 bases outside the gene matches. From germline, CDR1 is SGHTA and CDR2 FQGTGA. CDR3 amino acids: CASSVMGGSGDEQFF. CDR3 DNA sequence: TGTGCCAGCAGCGTCATGGGCGGGAGTGGCGATGAGCAGTTCTTC.

J is TRBJ1-1 and V is TRBV6-2 or TRBV6-3, with 7 bases identical to TRBD1. Trimming took 5 bases from V and 0 from J; bases not matched to a gene: 3. Germline CDR1 and CDR2: MNHEY and SVGEGT. CDR3 length equals 14 residues. In DNA form, the CDR3 reads TGTGCCAGCAGTCCCGGGACAGTGAACACTGAAGCTTTCTTT. The encoded protein is CASSPGTVNTEAFF.

V gene TRBV28 combines with J gene TRBJ2-2; 7 nucleotides match TRBD2. Losses at the gene ends were 6 bases for V and 4 bases for J; bases not matched to a gene: 11. In germline, CDR1 is MDHEN, CDR2 SYDVKM. This CDR3 is 16 amino acids long. CDR3 loop: CASSRGARGSTGELFF. As DNA, the CDR3 is TGTGCCAGCAGCCGCGGGGCGCGGGGGAGCACCGGGGAGCTGTTTTTT.

The gene calls are TRBV28 and TRBJ1-5; 8 bases align to TRBD1. CDR1 is MDHEN and CDR2 is SYDVKM in the germline V gene. The ends lost 4 bases at V and 5 bases at J; junction bases unmatched: 7. The CDR3 is 15 amino acids. CDR3 bases: TGTGCCAGCAGTTCCCGGGACAGGTACTATCAGCCCCAGCATTTT. Amino acid sequence: CASSSRDRYYQPQHF.

V usage is TRBV28 and J usage is TRBJ2-5, with 11 bases aligning to TRBD2. This CDR3 is built from 15 residues. Trimming at V came to 5 bases and at J to 4 bases, leaving 6 bases not matched to a gene. Germline CDR1 and CDR2: MDHEN and SYDVKM. The CDR3 protein is CASSPVAGGGETQYF. The CDR3 DNA is TGTGCCAGCAGTCCAGTAGCGGGAGGGGGAGAGACCCAGTACTTC.

This chain links TRBV7-8 with TRBJ2-7; TRBD1 is a possible D gene (6 bases). V shed 3 bases and J shed 6 bases, with 21 bases lying between them. This CDR3 has 16 residues. Germline V gives CDR1 SGHVS, CDR2 FQNEAQ. CDR3 coding DNA: TGTGCCAGCAGCTTTAGGGGTGCAGGGGCCCTCTCCGAGCAGTACTTC. Encoded protein: CASSFRGAGALSEQYF.